The entry below gives a single T cell receptor beta chain sequence along with its context. The sample is drawn from a study of OX40 agonist ivuxolimab in advanced cancers. About the study: Patients got intravenous ivuxolimab at 0.01 to 10 mg/kg every 2 weeks. Those enrolled were roughly 85% male, with a mean age of around 58 years and ages from roughly 20 to 85. Partial responses were achieved by three patients, of whom one had hepatocellular carcinoma and two had cutaneous melanoma.

Sequencing was performed with immunoSEQ multiplex PCR; in TCRdb, only in-frame clones are kept and a portion is missing. The sample records roughly 100,000 clones, approximately 90% being singletons. With 1 base removed from V and 4 bases from J, the gap between germline ends came to 8 bases. The CDR3 covers 13 residues. Germline lookup yields CDR1 SGHDT and CDR2 YYEEEE. V usage is TRBV5-6 and J usage is TRBJ2-5; no clear D. The receptor's source is an adult with an advanced solid tumor such as melanoma, head and neck, liver or kidney cancer. Material: CD4+ or CD8+ T cells sorted from blood, obtained in a trial of the OX40 agonist ivuxolimab. The CDR3 protein is CASSLLYRETQYF. CDR3 DNA sequence: TGTGCCAGCAGCTTGTTGTATCGAGAGACCCAGTACTTC.